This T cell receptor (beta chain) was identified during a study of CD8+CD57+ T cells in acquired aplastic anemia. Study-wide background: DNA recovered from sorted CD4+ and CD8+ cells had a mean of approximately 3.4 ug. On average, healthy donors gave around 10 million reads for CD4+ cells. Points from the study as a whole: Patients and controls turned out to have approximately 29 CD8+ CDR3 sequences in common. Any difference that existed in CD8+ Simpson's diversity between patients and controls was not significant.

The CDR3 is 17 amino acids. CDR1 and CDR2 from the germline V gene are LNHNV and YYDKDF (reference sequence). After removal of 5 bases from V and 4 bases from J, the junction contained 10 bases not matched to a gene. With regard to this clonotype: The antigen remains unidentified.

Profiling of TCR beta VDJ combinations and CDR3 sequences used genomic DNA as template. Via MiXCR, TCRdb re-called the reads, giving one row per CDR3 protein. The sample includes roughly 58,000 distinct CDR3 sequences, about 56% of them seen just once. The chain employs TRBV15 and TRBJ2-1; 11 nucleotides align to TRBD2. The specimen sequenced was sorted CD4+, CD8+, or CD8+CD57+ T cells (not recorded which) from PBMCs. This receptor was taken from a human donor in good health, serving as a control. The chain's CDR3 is CATSVRLAGFQYNEQFF. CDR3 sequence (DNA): TGTGCCACCAGCGTGAGACTAGCGGGATTTCAGTACAATGAGCAGTTCTTC.